This T cell receptor beta chain was documented in a study of early T cells in non-severe SARS-CoV-2 infection. At the level of the study: Investigators sequenced bulk RNA drawn from unsorted whole blood, and chains remained unpaired.

Attached unique molecular identifiers marked individual cDNA molecules. Each CDR3 protein gets one entry after TCRdb re-called the 5' RACE reads with MiXCR. This sample has under 60,000 distinct CDR3 sequences, with more than 9% found just once. Whole-study findings and limits: VDJdb matching favored anti-spike CD8 responses, missing private and CD4 specificities.

The CDR3 totals 16 residues. V trimming: 3 bases; J trimming: 5 bases; junction bases outside the gene matches: 6. Germline CDR1 reads MGHRA; CDR2 reads YSYEKL. This clonotype was detected only a few times. Antigen unknown. The chain is built from TRBV4-1 and TRBJ2-1; 11 bases map to TRBD2. The sample comprised whole blood. The TCR originated in an adult who was a healthcare worker with PCR-confirmed SARS-CoV-2 infection or an uninfected control (not recorded which). The CDR3 loop reads CASSHLLAGVNNEQFF. The CDR3 DNA sequence: TGCGCCAGCAGCCACCTACTAGCGGGAGTAAACAATGAGCAGTTCTTC.